This T cell receptor (beta chain) was found in a study of beta chain features in type 1 diabetes. Sequenced material consisted of expressed TCRB transcripts (all of the isolated RNA was reverse transcribed). The method was immunoSEQ multiplex PCR; TCRdb's version includes in-frame clones alone and lacks a portion of them. The sample lists 85,000 to 110,000 clones; under 30% were seen once. Concerning this clone itself: Its antigen is currently unknown.

Notes on the study in general: A moderate, significant TCRB CDR3 shortening appeared in type 1 diabetes across four CD4+ subsets. Naive, central memory and Treg TCRB repertoires appeared more alike in patients than in healthy donors. At VDJ recombination sites, type 1 diabetes patients had fewer insertions and more deleted nucleotides.

The germline V gene encodes CDR1 SGDLS and CDR2 YYNGEE. The CDR3 spans 15 residues. After removal of 0 bases from V and 5 bases from J, the junction contained 7 bases not matched to a gene. Based on CD45RO/CCR7/CD25/CD127/CD95/CD27, CD4+ regulatory, stem cell-like memory, naive and central memory cells were sorted. V gene TRBV9 combines with J gene TRBJ1-2; 7 bases line up with TRBD1. Sequencing was done on a sample of central memory CD4+ T cells from blood. The clonotype comes from a woman aged 18-29 years with type 1 diabetes. The CDR3 sequence is CASSVAVTGEYGYTF. In DNA form, the CDR3 reads TGTGCCAGCAGCGTAGCCGTCACAGGGGAATATGGCTACACCTTC.